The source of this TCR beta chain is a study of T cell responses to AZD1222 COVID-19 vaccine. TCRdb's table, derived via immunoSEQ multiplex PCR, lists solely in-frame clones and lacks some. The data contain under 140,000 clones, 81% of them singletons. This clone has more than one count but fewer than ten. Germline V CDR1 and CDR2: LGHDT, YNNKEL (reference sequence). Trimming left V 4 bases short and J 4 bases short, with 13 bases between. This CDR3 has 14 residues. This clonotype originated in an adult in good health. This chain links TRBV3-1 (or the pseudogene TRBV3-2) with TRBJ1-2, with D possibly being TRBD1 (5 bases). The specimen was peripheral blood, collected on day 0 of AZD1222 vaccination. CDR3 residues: CASSRAGGSYGYTF. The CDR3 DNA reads TGTGCCAGCAGCCGGGCCGGGGGAAGCTATGGCTACACCTTC.